This TCR beta chain came from a study of T cells after yellow fever vaccination. TCRdb reanalysed the 5' RACE reads using MiXCR and keeps one entry per CDR3 protein. Here the sample spans around 250,000 distinct CDR3 sequences, 6.9% being singletons. This clonotype was found many times. The source of this sequence is a young man who received the YFV17D yellow fever vaccine. The source was CD4+ T cells sorted from PBMCs, collected 15 days after the yellow fever booster vaccination.

The CDR3 reads CASSAGGYGYTF. The CDR3 nucleotides read TGTGCCAGCAGCGCGGGTGGTTATGGCTACACCTTC. The chain employs TRBV9 and TRBJ1-2; no definite D call. V dropped 3 bases and J dropped 5 bases, with 8 bases sitting between them. CDR3 length equals 12 residues. Germline V gene data show CDR1 as SGDLS and CDR2 as YYNGEE.